Listed below are T cell receptor beta chains from one sample, sequenced in a study of cytomegalovirus exposure and HLA in healthy donors. TCRdb's copy holds only in-frame clones and misses some; the assay was immunoSEQ multiplex PCR. The sample has 77,000 or so clones, around three quarters seen once; the top ten hold 7% to 9%. Sequencing was performed on PBMCs. The receptors derive from a woman between 35 and 50 years old in good health and CMV-seronegative. Both conserved end residues are trimmed from each CDR3. Fields, in order: J gene, V gene, CDR3 protein.

TRBJ2-1	TRBV7-2	ASSPQAGVNNEQF
TRBJ2-6	TRBV7-2	ASSHWDRGLPVLT
TRBJ2-4	TRBV19	ASNGKRTEAKNIQY
TRBJ1-4	TRBV28	ASSFTAGVEKLF
TRBJ1-3	TRBV9	ASSVDPGFGNTIY
TRBJ2-5	TRBV18	ASSPAGGSETQY
.	TRBV30	AWRDWESSYEQY
TRBJ1-1	TRBV19	ASTFSGTGDPEAF
TRBJ2-1	TRBV2	ASSEAAGRASGGKLQF
TRBJ1-3	TRBV7-9	ASSLGGREQGTIY
TRBJ2-7	TRBV10-3	AITRGYEQY
TRBJ2-5	TRBV10-3	AISDTRDSQETQY
TRBJ1-5	TRBV30	ACASGVNQPQH
TRBJ2-1	TRBV19	ASSTYPADNEQF
TRBJ2-3	TRBV6-1	ASSVSGSRGTDTQY
TRBJ1-2	TRBV14	ASSQGGSVGYT
TRBJ2-1	TRBV5-4	ASSYSGVYNEQF
TRBJ2-1	TRBV5-4	ASSRGLAGSSYNEQF
TRBJ2-7	TRBV25-1	ASSEYRGTHEQY
TRBJ1-2	TRBV11-2	ASSLVRNYGYT
TRBJ1-2	TRBV2	ASLQGASQYFGYT
TRBJ2-1	TRBV27	ASSFLGTSGISYNEQF
TRBJ2-3	TRBV29-1	SYLAGGITDTQY
TRBJ1-6	TRBV5-4	ASSLNQGAHNSPLH
TRBJ1-2	TRBV7-6	ASRPRTGVNYGYT
TRBJ1-4	TRBV19	ASSIGGDTEKLF
TRBJ1-2	TRBV7-9	ASSLGGFGYT
TRBJ2-1	TRBV6-5	ASRRALAFHNEQF
TRBJ1-5	TRBV28	ASWGGDLGNQPQH
TRBJ1-4	TRBV25-1	ASSEYLGGRGEKLF
TRBJ1-4	TRBV28	ASSPPRQGIGEKLF
TRBJ1-4	TRBV19	ASQTGEKLF
TRBJ2-7	TRBV4-1	ASSHLYLAENYEQY
TRBJ2-2	TRBV6-5	ASRPTSGVRELF
TRBJ1-2	TRBV28	ASSFPTGQVYGYT
TRBJ1-6	TRBV19	ASSTEGLGSPLH
TRBJ2-3	TRBV4-1	ASSQDWGVVASDTQY
TRBJ1-3	TRBV7-3	ASSLKMQGSLSGNTIY
TRBJ1-5	TRBV2	ASTTFNRDTQPQH
TRBJ2-7	TRBV5-4	ASSLGGQVYEQY
TRBJ2-7	TRBV6-1	ASSEAGDSSYEQY
TRBJ2-2	TRBV2	ASSEQGTGELF
TRBJ2-7	TRBV10-3	ATRRAGGQGVHEQY
TRBJ2-2	TRBV7-9	ASSLSGPGELF
TRBJ2-3	TRBV11-2	ASSLAGREGLDTQY
TRBJ2-1	TRBV30	AWSVASYNEQF
TRBJ2-7	TRBV5-4	ASNSGLASHEQY
TRBJ2-2	TRBV18	ASSRGPGELF
TRBJ2-1	TRBV18	ASSPSSGGSYNEQF
TRBJ1-1	TRBV28	ASCQALLTEAF
TRBJ1-1	TRBV18	ASSSMNTEAF
TRBJ2-3	TRBV5-1	ASSLRQGLGPTDTQY
TRBJ2-1	TRBV19	ASSALAETSEQF
TRBJ2-2	TRBV11-2	ASSLERAGAVGELF
TRBJ1-3	TRBV12-5	ASSGGDGAWGNTIY
TRBJ2-4	TRBV28	ASSSGLAVGLAKNIQY
TRBJ2-7	TRBV28	ASRLSGLDYEQY
TRBJ2-7	TRBV30	AWNRGFGQY
TRBJ1-1	TRBV27	ASSLWKTGETEAF
TRBJ2-7	TRBV9	ASSPRTSGSYEQY